The 20 T cell receptor beta chains listed next were all sequenced from one sample in a study of CD8 T cells in Susac syndrome (dated by TCRdb to between 2018 and 2020). The library was prepared using the immunoSEQ multiplex PCR assay. RNA was extracted using the RNeasy kit, and about 0.5 to 1 ug of the RNA was reverse transcribed with random hexamers. TCRdb reprocessing: public reads trimmed at Q25 with fastp, clones called with MiXCR, in-frame beta chains kept. Rows matching on CDR3 protein sequence are summarized as one entry with the most common DNA and genes. In all, the sample holds about 85,000 distinct CDR3 sequences, and 94% of those were seen once. The leading ten clones occupy 0.26% of the sample. The sample was CD8+ T cells from PBMCs. The receptors stem from a human donor in good health.

J is TRBJ1-6 and V is TRBV5-1, with D hard to call. This CDR3 contains 9 residues. Deletions cut 8 bases from V and 10 bases from J, with 4 bases between. Germline V gives CDR1 SGHRS, CDR2 YFSETQ. CDR3 coding DNA: TGCGCCAGGGGATCACCCCTCCACTTT. It yields the protein CARGSPLHF.

The chain couples TRBV9 to TRBJ2-7; unclear D gene. This CDR3 comprises 13 residues. Deletions cut 1 base from V and 2 bases from J, with 7 bases between. CDR1 is SGDLS, CDR2 YYNGEE, per germline. The chain's CDR3 is CASSVMRTYEQYV. For the CDR3, the DNA is TGTGCCAGCAGCGTAATGCGGACCTACGAGCAGTACGTC.

The rearrangement uses TRBV27 and TRBJ2-1, with 8 positions matching TRBD1. Germline V gene lookup returns CDR1 MNHEY and CDR2 SMNVEV (reference sequence). The CDR3 loop spans 17 amino acids. The J segment lost 7 bases and the V segment lost 5 bases, leaving 16 bases of the junction unmatched. The chain's CDR3 is CASSPARAGGGLNEQFF. CDR3 DNA: TGTGCCAGCAGTCCCGCGAGGGCAGGGGGCGGTTTGAATGAGCAGTTCTTC.

The chain has TRBV7-9 and TRBJ2-1; D is ambiguous. CDR1 and CDR2 from the germline V gene are SEHNR and FQNEAQ (reference sequence). V was trimmed by 2 bases and J by 14 bases, leaving 4 bases between them. The CDR3 has 9 residues. CDR3 bases: TGTGCCAGCAGCTTACGGAAGTTCTTC. Protein product: CASSLRKFF.

This chain uses TRBV29-1 with TRBJ1-3; D is possibly TRBD1 (5 bases). Trimming pared 6 bases from V and 0 bases from J, leaving 12 bases between. Per the germline V gene, CDR1 is SQVTM and CDR2 is ANQGSEA. The CDR3 loop spans 14 amino acids. CDR3 loop: CSVGAGISGNTIYF. CDR3 coding DNA: TGCAGCGTCGGGGCAGGCATCTCTGGAAACACCATATATTTT.

This clonotype was counted once. The genes are TRBV30 and TRBJ2-1, with 9 positions matching TRBD2. Trimming cost V 1 base and J 8 bases; bases outside gene matches: 9. Germline assignment: CDR1 GTSNPN and CDR2 SVGIG (reference sequence). CDR3 size: 15 residues. The CDR3 protein is CAWSGLSGRRHEQFF. The CDR3 nucleotides are TGTGCCTGGAGTGGGCTGAGCGGGAGGCGGCATGAGCAGTTCTTC.

V is TRBV4-1 and J is TRBJ2-7, with D tentatively TRBD2 (6 bases). V was clipped by 1 base and J by 0 bases, with 13 bases between them. The CDR3 covers 16 residues. Germline values: CDR1 MGHRA, CDR2 YSYEKL. This CDR3 is CASSQAGLPSSYEQYF. CDR3 bases: TGCGCCAGCAGCCAAGCGGGACTTCCCAGCTCCTACGAGCAGTACTTC.

The genes are TRBV24-1 and TRBJ2-7; D is perhaps TRBD1 (6 bases). CDR1 is KGHDR, CDR2 SFDVKD, per germline. The CDR3 totals 12 residues. The ends were cut back, 10 bases at V and 2 bases at J, with 11 bases in the middle. CDR3 sequence (DNA): TGTGCCACTCCGGACAGCCCCTACGAGCAGTACGTC. This translates into CATPDSPYEQYV.

This clonotype was detected only a few times. The chain employs TRBV29-1 and TRBJ2-7; no clear D. Germline V gives CDR1 SQVTM, CDR2 ANQGSEA. Trimming removed 7 bases at V and 0 bases at J, with 16 bases between. This CDR3 has 14 amino acids. CDR3 nucleotide sequence: TGCAGCGCTGGGGTACAGACGACCTCCTACGAGCAGTACTTC. It yields the protein CSAGVQTTSYEQYF.

The chain couples TRBV20-1 to TRBJ1-2, with TRBD1 matching over 7 bases. This CDR3 has 13 residues. Germline CDR1 DFQATT, CDR2 SNEGSKA (reference sequence). The junction had 4 bases not matched to a gene; V was cut back by 3 bases and J by 3 bases. In DNA, the CDR3 is TGCAGTGCTAGTAGCAGGGGGTACTATGGCTACACCTTC. Its protein is CSASSRGYYGYTF.

This chain joins TRBV14 and TRBJ2-3; 8 nucleotides match TRBD1. J lost 2 bases, V lost 5 bases, and 6 bases had no gene match. Germline CDR1 SGHDN, CDR2 FVKESK. The CDR3 runs to 15 residues. The CDR3 sequence: CASSGDRTYTDTQYF. The CDR3 nucleotides are TGTGCCAGCAGCGGGGACAGGACCTACACAGATACGCAGTATTTT. The complete variable domain, with remaining parts taken from reference TRBV14 and TRBJ2-3, reads EAGVTQFPSHSVIEKGQTVTLRCDPISGHDNLYWYRRVMGKEIKFLLHFVKESKQDESGMPNNRFLAERTGGTYSTLKVQPAELEDSGVYFCASSGDRTYTDTQYFGPGTRLTVL.

This chain joins TRBV13 and TRBJ1-1; D remains unclear. Germline CDR1 and CDR2: PRHDT and FYEKMQ (reference sequence). CDR3 length equals 11 residues. V shed 5 bases and J shed 6 bases, with 7 bases lying between them. The CDR3 region is CASSLSAEAFF. The DNA for the CDR3 is TGTGCCAGCAGCCTGAGCGCTGAAGCTTTCTTT.

The V gene is TRBV2, the J gene TRBJ2-2; 7 bases fit TRBD2. Germline V gives CDR1 SNHLY, CDR2 FYNNEI. Trimming took 11 bases from V and 7 from J; bases not matched to a gene: 10. CDR3 length: 13 amino acids. CDR3 residues: CAWEGSVGGELFF. CDR3 in DNA: TGTGCCTGGGAGGGCAGCGTTGGCGGGGAGCTGTTTTTT.

The chain is built from TRBV20-1 and TRBJ2-7, with TRBD2 identical over 9 bases. CDR3 length equals 14 residues. From germline, CDR1 is DFQATT and CDR2 SNEGSKA (reference sequence). V was pared by 6 bases and J by 3 bases, with 9 bases of the junction left unmatched. In DNA form, the CDR3 reads TGCAGTGCCGCTAGCGGGGACGGGTTCTACGAGCAGTACGTC. It codes for CSAASGDGFYEQYV.

This clonotype has a single count. The chain uses TRBV6-5 and TRBJ1-1, with D unclear. V shed 8 bases and J shed 4 bases, with 14 bases lying between them. The germline gives CDR1 MNHEY, CDR2 SVGAGI. The CDR3 totals 13 residues. CDR3 DNA sequence: TGTGCCAGCCAGTATGGGGAAGGCACTGAAGCTTTCTTT. As protein: CASQYGEGTEAFF.

This clonotype was recorded once. For the CDR3, the DNA is TGCGCCAGCAGCCAAGATCTTAGGGAGCAGTTCTTC. Translated: CASSQDLREQFF. This chain uses TRBV4-1 with TRBJ2-1, with D unclear. The length of the CDR3 is 12 residues. Trimming removed 0 bases from V and 10 bases from J, with 7 bases in between. CDR1 and CDR2 (germline): MGHRA, YSYEKL.

V is TRBV24-1 and J is TRBJ2-5; TRBD1 agrees at 8 bases. From germline, CDR1 is KGHDR and CDR2 SFDVKD. Trimming took 5 bases from V and 5 from J; bases not matched to a gene: 3. The CDR3 spans 13 residues. The CDR3 sequence is CATSARGQETQYF. CDR3 DNA: TGTGCCACCAGTGCCAGGGGGCAGGAGACCCAGTACTTC.

This chain uses TRBV20-1 with TRBJ1-3; D not resolved. The CDR3 loop spans 14 amino acids. Germline CDR1 reads DFQATT; CDR2 reads SNEGSKA (reference sequence). Trimming pared 3 bases from V and 0 bases from J, leaving 9 bases between. CDR3 in amino acids: CSASEFDSGNTIYF. CDR3 in DNA: TGCAGTGCTAGCGAATTTGACTCTGGAAACACCATATATTTT.

The chain carries TRBV7-3 and TRBJ2-7; possibly TRBD1 or TRBD2 for D (5 bases each). V dropped 5 bases and J dropped 0 bases, with 14 bases sitting between them. The germline gives CDR1 SGHTA, CDR2 FQGTGA. The CDR3 is 15 residues long. In DNA, the CDR3 is TGTGCCAGCAGCCGGGGACCTCCGACCTCCTACGAGCAGTACGTC. Translated, it gives CASSRGPPTSYEQYV.

The chain employs TRBV7-6 and TRBJ2-1; 8 nucleotides agree with TRBD2. Losses at the gene ends were 3 bases for V and 6 bases for J; bases not matched to a gene: 4. The CDR3 is 14 amino acids. Germline V gene data show CDR1 as SGHVS and CDR2 as FNYEAQ. CDR3 region: CASSFPAGGNEQFF. CDR3 in DNA: TGTGCCAGCAGCTTCCCGGCGGGAGGCAATGAGCAGTTCTTC.